Shown below are 32 T cell receptor beta chains from a single sample sequenced in a study of T cells in Graves' hyperthyroidism and ophthalmopathy. RNA transcripts provided the source from which TCR beta CDR3 regions were amplified. With the HTBI primer set, the TCR CDR3 went through a first round of RT-PCR. Each CDR3 protein is one row after TCRdb ran MiXCR on the multiplex PCR reads. This sample has some 620,000 distinct CDR3 sequences, with 15% to 20% found just once. The sequenced sample consisted of blood. The receptors here all came from a woman in her thirties with Graves' hyperthyroidism.

A few counts support this clonotype. The V gene is TRBV6-5, the J gene TRBJ2-3; 15 positions agree with TRBD2. CDR3 length equals 16 residues. V lost 5 bases to trimming and J lost 5 bases; unmatched junction nucleotides: 5. Germline V CDR1 and CDR2: MNHEY, SVGAGI. CDR3 in amino acids: CASSHPGLAGGDTQYF. As DNA, the CDR3 is TGTGCCAGCAGTCACCCGGGACTAGCGGGAGGAGATACGCAGTATTTT.

Points on this clonotype: One base away lies a much larger clone, so this may be a sequencing read error. This chain uses TRBV5-6 with TRBJ1-5, with TRBD1 as a possible D gene (5 bases). This CDR3 has 16 residues. The germline V gene encodes CDR1 SGHDT and CDR2 YYEEEE. Trimming took off 5 bases at V and 7 bases at J, with 22 bases between the two ends. CDR3 sequence: CASRNWGRRGGQPQHF. CDR3 sequence (DNA): TGTGCCAGCAGAAACTGGGGACGCCGGGGAGGCCAGCCCCAGCATTTT.

Ten or more counts support this clonotype. The genes are TRBV30 and TRBJ2-7; D perhaps matches TRBD2 (5 bases). Between the trimmed V and J ends, which lost 3 bases and 5 bases, there was a span of 14 bases. This CDR3 contains 13 residues. Germline values: CDR1 GTSNPN, CDR2 SVGIG (reference sequence). CDR3 protein: CAWSRTGLDEQYF. The CDR3 DNA reads TGTGCCTGGAGCAGGACTGGCCTCGACGAGCAGTACTTC.

Comments on this clonotype: This could be a read error, since a much larger clone is one nucleotide away. The chain recombines TRBV12-3 or TRBV12-4 with TRBJ2-7; 8 nucleotides align to TRBD1. The CDR3 runs to 16 residues. Here the CDR3 DNA reads TGTTCCAGCAGCGATTGGCCTACAGGGGGATTCTACGAGCAGTACTTC. Amino acid sequence: CSSSDWPTGGFYEQYF.

The rearrangement uses TRBV5-6 and TRBJ1-1; possibly TRBD1 for D (5 bases). The germline V and J ends were trimmed by 4 bases and 7 bases, with 14 bases remaining between them. The CDR3 extends over 13 amino acids. In germline, CDR1 is SGHDT, CDR2 YYEEEE. CDR3 in amino acids: CASSLDMLNEAFF. The CDR3, as DNA: TGTGCCAGCAGCCTGGACATGTTGAATGAAGCTTTCTTT. The full variable domain, with the rest looked up from reference TRBV5-6 and TRBJ1-1, is DAGVTQSPTHLIKTRGQQVTLRCSPKSGHDTVSWYQQALGQGPQFIFQYYEEEERQRGNFPDRFSGHQFPNYSSELNVNALLLGDSALYLCASSLDMLNEAFFGQGTRLTVV.

There are many counts of this clonotype. The chain employs TRBV11-3 and TRBJ1-1; maybe TRBD1 (6 bases). V lost 8 bases and J lost 1, with 20 bases in between. This CDR3 has 16 residues. Germline V gene lookup returns CDR1 SGHNT and CDR2 YENEEA. CDR3 bases: TGTGCCAGCTCTTCCCGCCAGGGGTGGGGGAACACTGAAGCTTTCTTT. Translating gives CASSSRQGWGNTEAFF.

This clonotype was seen once. A read error may be the cause here, since a much bigger clone is one base away. V and J are TRBV7-2 and TRBJ2-7; no definite D call. Germline values: CDR1 SGHTA, CDR2 FQGNSA. CDR3 length: 15 amino acids. Trimming shortened V by 2 bases and J by 6 bases, and 17 bases separated the two germline ends. CDR3 residues: CASSLSWDGRGEQYF. The CDR3 coding sequence is TGTGCCAGCAGCTTAAGCTGGGATGGAAGAGGCGAGCAGTACTTC.

This clonotype was detected many times. CDR3 coding DNA: TGCAGTGCTAGACTGACAGGGAGGAACACTGAAGCTTTCTTT. Residues: CSARLTGRNTEAFF. The chain carries TRBV20-1 and TRBJ1-1; TRBD1 agrees at 7 bases. This CDR3 region has 14 residues. Germline CDR1 reads DFQATT; CDR2 reads SNEGSKA (reference sequence). Losses at the gene ends were 2 bases for V and 1 base for J; bases not matched to a gene: 4.

The chain recombines TRBV29-1 with TRBJ2-1; D is unresolved. In germline, CDR1 is SQVTM, CDR2 ANQGSEA. CDR3 length: 12 amino acids. V was trimmed by 5 bases and J by 3 bases, leaving 8 bases between them. The CDR3: CSVHLGYNEQFF. CDR3 bases: TGCAGCGTTCATCTGGGCTACAATGAGCAGTTCTTC.

The chain joins TRBV7-2 to TRBJ2-7; D may match TRBD1 or TRBD2 (5 bases each). CDR3 length: 14 amino acids. Trimming removed 4 bases from V and 2 bases from J, with 12 bases in between. The germline CDR1 and CDR2 sequences are SGHTA and FQGNSA. CDR3 sequence: CASSYGLGPYEQYF. DNA for the CDR3: TGTGCCAGCAGCTATGGGTTGGGACCCTACGAGCAGTACTTC. Full variable domain (remainder filled in from reference TRBV7-2 and TRBJ2-7): GAGVSQSPSNKVTEKGKDVELRCDPISGHTALYWYRQSLGQGLEFLIYFQGNSAPDKSGLPSDRFSAERTGGSVSTLTIQRTQQEDSAVYLCASSYGLGPYEQYFGPGTRLTVT.

The chain has TRBV5-1 and TRBJ2-1; a possible D gene is TRBD2 (6 bases). Germline V lookup: CDR1 SGHRS, CDR2 YFSETQ. The CDR3 contains 14 residues. The V gene lost 3 bases and the J gene lost 9 bases, with 16 bases spanning the gap. CDR3 residues: CASSSHGMGGEQFF. The CDR3 DNA is TGCGCCAGCAGCTCCCACGGTATGGGGGGTGAGCAGTTCTTC. Filled out from reference TRBV5-1 and TRBJ2-1, the complete variable domain reads KAGVTQTPRYLIKTRGQQVTLSCSPISGHRSVSWYQQTPGQGLQFLFEYFSETQRNKGNFPGRFSGRQFSNSRSEMNVSTLELGDSALYLCASSSHGMGGEQFFGPGTRLTVL.

This clonotype came up many times. V gene TRBV28 combines with J gene TRBJ2-7, with D perhaps TRBD2 (6 bases). The CDR3 consists of 13 residues. The V and J ends lost 3 bases and 4 bases respectively, with 10 bases between them. Germline CDR1 MDHEN, CDR2 SYDVKM. CDR3 coding DNA: TGTGCCAGCAGTTTGGGGAGGCGGTACGAGCAGTACTTC. It encodes CASSLGRRYEQYF. Variable domain in full (rest from reference TRBV28 and TRBJ2-7): DVKVTQSSRYLVKRTGEKVFLECVQDMDHENMFWYRQDPGLGLRLIYFSYDVKMKEKGDIPEGYSVSREKKERFSLILESASTNQTSMYLCASSLGRRYEQYFGPGTRLTVT.

The gene calls are TRBV4-3 and TRBJ2-1, with TRBD2 identical over 7 bases. Germline V CDR1 and CDR2: LGHNA, YSLEER. The CDR3 extends over 17 amino acids. V dropped 0 bases and J dropped 4; count of bases not matched to a gene: 9. This CDR3 is CASSQEVRPSGYNEQFF. For the CDR3, the DNA is TGCGCCAGCAGCCAAGAAGTGAGGCCTAGCGGATACAATGAGCAGTTCTTC.

This sequence joins TRBV4-1 and TRBJ2-5; D possibly matches TRBD1 or TRBD2 (5 bases each). The CDR3 contains 15 residues. Deletions cut 1 base from V and 4 bases from J, with 13 bases between. Germline lookup yields CDR1 MGHRA and CDR2 YSYEKL. As DNA, the CDR3 is TGCGCCAGCAGCCAAGCGATCGGGGCCCCAGAGACCCAGTACTTC. It is translated as CASSQAIGAPETQYF.

This clonotype has ten or more counts. The V and J genes are TRBV2 and TRBJ2-7; no clear D gene. CDR1 is SNHLY, CDR2 FYNNEI, per germline. V was clipped by 7 bases and J by 0 bases, with 4 bases between them. The CDR3 length is 11 residues. For the CDR3, the DNA is TGTGCCAGCAAGGGCTCCTACGAGCAGTACTTC. This translates into CASKGSYEQYF.

This clonotype was observed at least ten times. This chain's CDR3 is CASTGGWSYNEQFF. CDR3 in DNA: TGTGCCAGCACGGGGGGTTGGTCCTACAATGAGCAGTTCTTC. This chain connects TRBV28 to TRBJ2-1; 7 bases match TRBD2. The CDR3 sequence is 14 residues long. J gave up 1 base and V 7 bases, and 4 bases lay outside the gene matches. CDR1 and CDR2 from the germline V gene are MDHEN and SYDVKM. Full variable domain (missing parts from reference TRBV28 and TRBJ2-1): DVKVTQSSRYLVKRTGEKVFLECVQDMDHENMFWYRQDPGLGLRLIYFSYDVKMKEKGDIPEGYSVSREKKERFSLILESASTNQTSMYLCASTGGWSYNEQFFGPGTRLTVL.

This clonotype was seen only a few times. This chain joins TRBV5-1 and TRBJ2-1; 9 positions agree with TRBD2. Germline values: CDR1 SGHRS, CDR2 YFSETQ. This CDR3 contains 16 residues. The J segment lost 1 base and the V segment lost 2 bases, leaving 4 bases of the junction unmatched. The CDR3 sequence: CASSFTSGPSYNEQFF. CDR3 DNA sequence: TGCGCCAGCAGCTTCACTAGCGGGCCATCCTACAATGAGCAGTTCTTC.

The rearrangement joins TRBV4-1 to TRBJ1-3; unclear D gene. Deletions cut 6 bases from V and 0 bases from J, with 12 bases between. Germline values: CDR1 MGHRA, CDR2 YSYEKL. The CDR3 is 15 amino acids. This CDR3 is CASRPLPISGNTIYF. In DNA, the CDR3 is TGCGCCAGCAGACCCCTTCCTATCTCTGGAAACACCATATATTTT.

The chain uses TRBV20-1 and TRBJ2-2; the match to TRBD2 covers 10 bases. The CDR3 has 13 residues. The V segment lost 4 bases and the J segment 6 bases; nucleotides outside the gene matches: 2. Germline V gene lookup returns CDR1 DFQATT and CDR2 SNEGSKA (reference sequence). The CDR3 here is CSATGTSAGELFF. The CDR3 DNA follows: TGCAGTGCTACCGGGACTAGCGCCGGGGAGCTGTTTTTT.

Only a few counts were recorded for this clonotype. This sequence joins TRBV5-1 and TRBJ2-7; 8 bases match TRBD2. The V gene's germline CDR1 is SGHRS and CDR2 YFSETQ. The CDR3 has 15 amino acids. The V and J ends lost 5 bases and 6 bases, in that order; junction bases with no gene match: 13. The chain's CDR3 is CASSRSGRDLSEQYF. Written as DNA, the CDR3 is TGCGCCAGCAGTCGCAGCGGGAGAGATTTAAGCGAGCAGTACTTC.

This chain joins TRBV6-1 and TRBJ1-1, with a possible D match to TRBD1 (5 bases). There are 14 residues in the CDR3. Germline V CDR1 and CDR2: MNHNS, SASEGT. V was pared by 10 bases and J by 1 base, with 16 bases between. CDR3 in amino acids: CATTMGGKNTEAFF. CDR3 coding DNA: TGTGCCACCACTATGGGGGGAAAGAACACTGAAGCTTTCTTT.

The chain employs TRBV5-6 and TRBJ2-7; no clear D gene. Between the trimmed V and J ends, which lost 3 bases and 2 bases, there was a span of 12 bases. Germline V gives CDR1 SGHDT, CDR2 YYEEEE. The CDR3 is 14 amino acids. The CDR3 DNA reads as TGTGCCAGCAGCTCCACCCGGAGAACCTACGAGCAGTACTTC. Its translation is CASSSTRRTYEQYF. Looking up the rest from reference TRBV5-6 and TRBJ2-7 gives the full variable domain: DAGVTQSPTHLIKTRGQQVTLRCSPKSGHDTVSWYQQALGQGPQFIFQYYEEEERQRGNFPDRFSGHQFPNYSSELNVNALLLGDSALYLCASSSTRRTYEQYFGPGTRLTVT.

This clonotype has ten or more counts. This chain joins TRBV6-2 or TRBV6-3 and TRBJ1-2, with D possibly matching TRBD1 (5 bases). V was cut by 5 bases and J by 4 bases, with 20 bases left in between. CDR1 MNHEY and CDR2 SVGEGT come from the germline V gene. The CDR3 has 16 amino acids. Here the CDR3 reads CASSPPLGRAFYGYTF. The CDR3 region has the DNA TGTGCCAGCAGTCCACCGTTGGGACGCGCCTTCTATGGCTACACCTTC.

This clonotype showed up just a few times. The chain carries TRBV12-3 or TRBV12-4 and TRBJ2-3, with TRBD2 identical over 8 bases. V shed 3 bases and J 0 bases; nucleotides not matched to a gene: 8. The CDR3 sequence is 17 residues long. The CDR3 nucleotides read TGTGCCAGCAGTTTCGCCCTTACTAGCGGAAGCACAGATACGCAGTATTTT. Encoded protein: CASSFALTSGSTDTQYF.

This clonotype was observed at least ten times. The chain is built from TRBV7-2 and TRBJ2-7; D may be TRBD2 (5 bases). Trimming shortened V by 5 bases and J by 0 bases, and 11 bases separated the two germline ends. The germline V gene has CDR1 SGHTA and CDR2 FQGNSA. The CDR3 has 14 residues. CDR3 in DNA: TGTGCCAGCAGCCCAGAGGGTCACTCCTACGAGCAGTACTTC. As protein: CASSPEGHSYEQYF.

This clonotype was counted between two and nine times. The rearrangement uses TRBV27 and TRBJ2-7; 11 nucleotides agree with TRBD2. V lost 3 bases to trimming and J lost 4 bases; unmatched junction nucleotides: 5. In germline, CDR1 is MNHEY, CDR2 SMNVEV (reference sequence). The CDR3 length is 15 residues. CDR3 residues: CASSFRASGRYEQYF. DNA of the CDR3: TGTGCCAGCAGTTTTAGGGCTAGCGGGAGGTACGAGCAGTACTTC.

This clonotype was observed many times. The chain is built from TRBV6-5 and TRBJ1-2; D not certain. Germline V gene lookup returns CDR1 MNHEY and CDR2 SVGAGI. Trimming pared 2 bases from V and 3 bases from J, leaving 13 bases between. This CDR3 contains 15 residues. The CDR3 sequence: CASSYTSRADYGYTF. In nucleotides, the CDR3 is TGTGCCAGCAGTTACACTTCCCGGGCCGACTATGGCTACACCTTC.

The rearrangement uses TRBV28 and TRBJ1-4; 7 bases fit TRBD1. The V gene end was trimmed by 7 bases and the J gene end by 5 bases; junction bases not matched to a gene: 1. This CDR3 spans 12 amino acids. CDR1 MDHEN and CDR2 SYDVKM come from the germline V gene. In nucleotides, the CDR3 is TGTGCCAGCACGACAGGGAATGAAAAACTGTTTTTT. As protein: CASTTGNEKLFF.

This clonotype was seen many times. The V gene is TRBV2, the J gene TRBJ1-2; 9 bases line up with TRBD1. Germline lookup yields CDR1 SNHLY and CDR2 FYNNEI. V shed 4 bases and J 4 bases; nucleotides not matched to a gene: 13. CDR3 length: 17 residues. For the CDR3, the DNA is TGTGCCAGCAGTGGAGCGACCAAGGGACAGGGATCCTATGGCTACACCTTC. It codes for CASSGATKGQGSYGYTF.

This clonotype was seen many times. This chain joins TRBV20-1 and TRBJ2-1, with D uncertain. Germline V gene sequence: CDR1 DFQATT, CDR2 SNEGSKA (reference sequence). There are 12 residues in the CDR3. Trimming removed 3 bases at V and 5 bases at J, with 8 bases between. CDR3 DNA sequence: TGCAGTGCTAGGAGGCTACACAATGAGCAGTTCTTC. It yields the protein CSARRLHNEQFF.

CDR3 in DNA: TGTGCCAGCAGCGGCCGACAGGTGAACACTGAAGCTTTCTTT. As protein: CASSGRQVNTEAFF. The chain carries TRBV11-3 and TRBJ1-1; tentatively, D is TRBD1 (6 bases). The germline gives CDR1 SGHNT, CDR2 YENEEA. Trimming pared 5 bases from V and 0 bases from J, leaving 10 bases between. This CDR3 has 14 amino acids.

About this clonotype: One end of the junction varies from germline; a read error may be responsible. V gene TRBV5-1 combines with J gene TRBJ1-2, with 11 bases aligning to TRBD1. This CDR3 comprises 16 residues. The V gene's germline CDR1 is SGHRS and CDR2 YFSETQ. The CDR3 DNA follows: TGCGCCAGCAGCTTGGAAGGACAGGGGGCGTACTATGGCTACAGCTTC. It specifies CASSLEGQGAYYGYSF.